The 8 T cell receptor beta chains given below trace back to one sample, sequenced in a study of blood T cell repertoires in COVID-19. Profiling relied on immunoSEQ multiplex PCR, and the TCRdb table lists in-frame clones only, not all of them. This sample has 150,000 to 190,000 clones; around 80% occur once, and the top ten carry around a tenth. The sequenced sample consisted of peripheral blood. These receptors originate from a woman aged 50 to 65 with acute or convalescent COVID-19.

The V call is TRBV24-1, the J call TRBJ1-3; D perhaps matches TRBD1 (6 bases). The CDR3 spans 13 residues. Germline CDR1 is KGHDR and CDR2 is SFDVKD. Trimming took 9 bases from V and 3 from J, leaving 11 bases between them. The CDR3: CATEDSGGNTIYF. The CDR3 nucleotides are TGTGCCACCGAGGACAGCGGTGGAAACACCATATATTTT.

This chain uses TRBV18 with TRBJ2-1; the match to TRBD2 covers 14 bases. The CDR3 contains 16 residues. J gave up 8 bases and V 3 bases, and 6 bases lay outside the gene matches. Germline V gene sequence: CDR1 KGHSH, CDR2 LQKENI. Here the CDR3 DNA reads TGTGCCAGCTCACCCTGGACTAGCGGGGGGTTCGATGAGCAGTTCTTC. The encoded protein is CASSPWTSGGFDEQFF.

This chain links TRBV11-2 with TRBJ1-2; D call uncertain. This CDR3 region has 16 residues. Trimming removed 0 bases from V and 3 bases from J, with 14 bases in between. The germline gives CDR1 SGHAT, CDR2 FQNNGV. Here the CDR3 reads CASSLDRYGNHYGYTF. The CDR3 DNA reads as TGTGCCAGCAGCTTAGATCGTTATGGCAATCACTATGGCTACACCTTC.

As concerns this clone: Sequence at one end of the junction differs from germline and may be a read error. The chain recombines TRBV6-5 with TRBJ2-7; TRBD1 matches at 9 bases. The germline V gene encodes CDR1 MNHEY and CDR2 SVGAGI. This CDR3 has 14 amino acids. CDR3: CASSYGTGRQNPHF. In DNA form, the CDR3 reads TGTGCCAGCAGTTACGGGACAGGGCGGCAGAACCCACACTTC.

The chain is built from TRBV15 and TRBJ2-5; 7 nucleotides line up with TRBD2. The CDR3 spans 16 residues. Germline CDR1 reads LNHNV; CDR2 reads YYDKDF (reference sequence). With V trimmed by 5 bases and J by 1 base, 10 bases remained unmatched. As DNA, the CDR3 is TGTGCCACCAGCTCAAGGACTAGATTGGCCCAAGAGACCCAGTACTTC. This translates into CATSSRTRLAQETQYF.

Here the CDR3 reads CASSPSGGAYNEQFF. The CDR3 bases are TGTGCCAGCAGTCCGAGCGGGGGGGCCTACAATGAGCAGTTCTTC. The chain uses TRBV6-2 or TRBV6-3 and TRBJ2-1; TRBD2 matches 10 bases. The CDR3 runs to 15 residues. V lost 5 bases, J lost 2 bases, and 3 bases stayed unmatched. Germline V gives CDR1 MNHEY, CDR2 SVGEGT.

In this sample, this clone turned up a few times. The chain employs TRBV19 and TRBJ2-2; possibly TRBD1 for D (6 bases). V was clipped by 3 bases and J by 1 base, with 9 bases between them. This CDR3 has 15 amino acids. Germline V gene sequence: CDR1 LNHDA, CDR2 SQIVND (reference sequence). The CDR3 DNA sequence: TGTGCCAGTAGTATGTGGGGGCGGAACACCGGGGAGCTGTTTTTT. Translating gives CASSMWGRNTGELFF.

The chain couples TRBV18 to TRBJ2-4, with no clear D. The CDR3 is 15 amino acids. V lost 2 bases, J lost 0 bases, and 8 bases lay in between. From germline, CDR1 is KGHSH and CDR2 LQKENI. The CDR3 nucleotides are TGTGCCAGCTCACCAGGAGTCTTAGCCAAAAACATTCAGTACTTC. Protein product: CASSPGVLAKNIQYF.